The rows below give T cell receptor beta chains drawn from one sample of a study of beta chain features in type 1 diabetes. Sequenced by immunoSEQ multiplex PCR; TCRdb stores in-frame clones only, minus some. Of fewer than 400,000 clones detected, 9.3% appear once; the ten largest clones hold more than 0.8%. The sample consisted of central memory CD4+ T cells from blood. The receptors stem from a young man with type 1 diabetes. The CDR3 runs from the conserved cysteine through the conserved F or W. D genes are given only for firm matches. Size is omitted from some rows. Given values are once, few, many or a class for expanded clones.

d_call j_call clone_size v_call cdr3_length cdr3_nt cdr3_aa
NA TRBJ1-5 NA TRBV5-1 15 TGCGCCAGCAGCTTGACTGGGGGGGAGAATCAGCCCCAGCATTTT CASSLTGGENQPQHF
NA TRBJ1-1 few TRBV4-1 12 TGCGCCAGCAGCCAAGACAAGGTTGAAGCTTTCTTT CASSQDKVEAFF
NA TRBJ2-7 NA TRBV7-2 13 TGTGCCAGCAGCTTAATGAGGGAATACGAGCAGTACTTC CASSLMREYEQYF
NA TRBJ1-2 few TRBV30 13 TGTGCCTGGAGTGTATGGGGAAACTATGGCTACACCTTC CAWSVWGNYGYTF
TRBD1 TRBJ2-2 many TRBV7-7 17 TGTGCCAGCAGCCCCGGACAGGGCCTTGAGAACACCGGGGAGCTGTTTTTT CASSPGQGLENTGELFF
TRBD2 TRBJ2-3 NA TRBV7-2 15 TGTGCCAGCAGCCCGGGACTAGCGGGGGTAGTTACGCAGTATTTT CASSPGLAGVVTQYF
NA TRBJ2-3 NA TRBV2 14 TGTGCCAGCAGTGAAAACGGGGTAGTAGATACGCAGTATTTT CASSENGVVDTQYF
NA TRBJ2-3 few TRBV11-2 14 TGTGCCAGCAGTCCGGGGCGGGGATCAGATACGCAGTATTTT CASSPGRGSDTQYF
NA TRBJ2-3 many TRBV7-9 16 TGTGCCAGCAGCTTAGGGGCCAATTCCGCGACAGATACGCAGTATTTT CASSLGANSATDTQYF
TRBD1 TRBJ1-2 many TRBV6-6 13 TGTGCCAGCAGCCACGACAGGGACGGGGGCTACACCTTC CASSHDRDGGYTF
TRBD1 TRBJ1-6 few TRBV9 15 TGTGCCAGCAGTTATCAGGGGGGCGAAGGGTCACCCCTCCACTTT CASSYQGGEGSPLHF
NA TRBJ1-1 few TRBV28 13 TGTGCCAGCATCTCGCGCCGCCCGCGTGAAGCTTTCTTT CASISRRPREAFF
NA TRBJ2-5 NA TRBV11-2 14 TGTGCCAGCAGCTTCTCGCAGGCCAGGGAGACCCAGTACTTC CASSFSQARETQYF
TRBD1 TRBJ2-5 NA TRBV11-2 15 TGTGCCAGCAGCCCAACAGGGGCTAGGTGGGAGACCCAGTACTTC CASSPTGARWETQYF
NA TRBJ2-2 NA TRBV7-7 15 TGTGCTAGCAGCTTAGGGTCCGGGGCCTCCGGGGAGCTGTTTTTT CASSLGSGASGELFF
TRBD2 TRBJ2-3 few TRBV7-2 17 TGTGCCAGCAGCTTAGATTTTAGCGGGGGGGCTGCAGATACGCAGTATTTT CASSLDFSGGAADTQYF
NA TRBJ2-7 few TRBV15 15 TGTGCCACCAGCACCGGAGGGGCGGGCTCCTACGAGCAGTACTTC CATSTGGAGSYEQYF
NA TRBJ2-5 NA TRBV30 14 TGTGCCTGGATTAAAACGGATTTCCAAGAGACCCAGTACTTC CAWIKTDFQETQYF
NA TRBJ2-1 few TRBV25-1 14 TGTGCCAGCAGTGGTCCGGGACGGCCACGCGAGCAGTTCTTC CASSGPGRPREQFF
TRBD1 TRBJ1-4 few TRBV27 17 TGTGCCAGCAGTTACTCACAGGGGGCTTGGGGTAATGAAAAACTGTTTTTT CASSYSQGAWGNEKLFF
NA TRBJ2-4 NA TRBV19 14 TGTGCCAGTAGCCTATCGGGGGCTCGAAACATTCAGTACTTC CASSLSGARNIQYF
TRBD1 TRBJ1-1 NA TRBV27 13 TGTGCCAGCAGTCAACAGGGGGGGACTGAAGCTTTCTTT CASSQQGGTEAFF
TRBD2 TRBJ2-1 many TRBV5-6 16 TGTGCCAGCAGCCCGATGACTAGCGGGGCCAACAATGAGCAGTTCTTC CASSPMTSGANNEQFF
NA TRBJ2-3 few TRBV5-4 15 TGTGCCAGCAGCTTCGGGGAGTTTCGATCAGATACGCAGTATTTT CASSFGEFRSDTQYF
NA TRBJ2-3 many TRBV2 13 TGTGCCGTGTCGGGACTGACTGGAGATACGCAGTATTTT CAVSGLTGDTQYF
NA TRBJ1-1 few TRBV4-3 13 TGCGCCAGCAGCCAAGATACCGGGGGCGAGACTTTCTTT CASSQDTGGETFF
TRBD1 TRBJ2-1 few TRBV9 14 TGTGCCAGCAGCGCCGGGACAGAGAAAAATGAGCAGTTCTTC CASSAGTEKNEQFF
NA TRBJ2-7 NA TRBV6-1 14 TGTGCCAGCACCTCCGGGACCAAAGTCTACGAGCAGTACTTC CASTSGTKVYEQYF
TRBD2 TRBJ2-4 many TRBV11-2 20 TGTGCCAGCAGCTTAGACCCCCCTTTAGCGGGGGGGTCTACCAAAAACATTCAGTACTTC CASSLDPPLAGGSTKNIQYF
NA TRBJ2-5 NA TRBV29-1 14 TGCAGCGTTGGGGGCACAGGGAGGGGAGAGACCCAGTACTTC CSVGGTGRGETQYF
NA TRBJ1-1 NA TRBV28 13 TGTGCCAGCAGTTTGGTAGGGAACACTGAAGCTTTCTTT CASSLVGNTEAFF
TRBD1 TRBJ1-5 NA TRBV27 19 TGTGCCAGCAGTTTATCCGTACAGCGCGACAGGGCGCTCAATCAGCCCCAGCATTTT CASSLSVQRDRALNQPQHF
NA TRBJ1-2 NA TRBV7-9 15 TGTGCCAGCAGCTTTTCCCCTCGTATTGACGGGGGCTACACCTTC CASSFSPRIDGGYTF
TRBD2 TRBJ2-7 NA TRBV2 16 TGTGCCAGCAGTGAGGAAGGGACTAGCGGGGTCTACGAGCAGTACTTC CASSEEGTSGVYEQYF
NA TRBJ1-1 NA TRBV7-2 15 TGTGCCAGCAGCTTAGGAGTTAGGTTGAACACTGAAGCTTTCTTT CASSLGVRLNTEAFF
NA TRBJ2-1 few TRBV4-3 16 TGCGCCAGCAGCCCTCCCCTGGTGGCGGGCCACAATGAGCAGTTCTTC CASSPPLVAGHNEQFF
NA TRBJ2-3 few TRBV7-8 13 TGTGCCAGCAGTCGAGGGCCCGCAGATACGCAGTATTTT CASSRGPADTQYF
TRBD1 TRBJ1-5 NA TRBV2 13 TGTGCCAGCAGAGGGACAGGGGATCAGCCCCAGCATTTT CASRGTGDQPQHF
NA TRBJ2-2 many TRBV7-2 15 TGTGCCAGCAGCTTAAAGGAGGGGGGCACCGGGGAGCTGTTTTTT CASSLKEGGTGELFF
NA TRBJ2-2 NA TRBV28 14 TGTGCCAGCTTCCCCGGGACATCTGGCGGGGAGCTGTTTTTT CASFPGTSGGELFF
TRBD1 TRBJ2-1 few TRBV11-3 14 TGTGCCAGCAGCCAGGGGGTGGGAGTCCATGAGCAGTTCTTC CASSQGVGVHEQFF
TRBD1 TRBJ2-2 few TRBV7-9 16 TGTGCCAGCAGCCCCCCGGGACAGGGCCTCCCCGGGGAGCTGTTTTTT CASSPPGQGLPGELFF
NA TRBJ2-3 NA TRBV4-3 16 TGCGCCAGCAGCCAAGGAGTAGGAGCGGAGGCAGATACGCAGTATTTT CASSQGVGAEADTQYF
TRBD1 TRBJ1-5 NA TRBV11-2 16 TGTGCCAGCAGCTTAGAATTGGACAGGGTTGATCAGCCCCAGCATTTT CASSLELDRVDQPQHF
TRBD2 TRBJ2-4 NA TRBV6-6 12 TGTGCCAGCAGTTGGCGGGGGAACATTCAGTACTTC CASSWRGNIQYF
TRBD1 TRBJ2-7 NA TRBV20-1 11 TGCAGTGCAGGGACAGAATACGAGCAGTACTTC CSAGTEYEQYF
NA TRBJ1-6 few TRBV30 13 TGTGCCTGGAGGGTAGGCAGGGGTTCACCCCTCCACTTT CAWRVGRGSPLHF
TRBD1 TRBJ1-1 NA TRBV19 15 TGTGCCAGTAGCCGTGGGACAGGGAGGAACACTGAAGCTTTCTTT CASSRGTGRNTEAFF
NA TRBJ1-2 NA TRBV15 14 TGTGCCACCAGCAGAGATCAGGCAGGCAATGGCTACACCTTC CATSRDQAGNGYTF
NA TRBJ2-1 few TRBV9 13 TGTGCCAGCAGCGTAGCGGAGTACAATGAGCAGTTCTTC CASSVAEYNEQFF
TRBD2 TRBJ2-5 few TRBV30 12 TGTGCCTGGGGACTAGTTGAAGAGACCCAGTACTTC CAWGLVEETQYF
TRBD1 TRBJ1-2 few TRBV6-5 13 TGTGCCAGCAGTTATCAGGGGGAGGGTGGCTACACCTTC CASSYQGEGGYTF
NA TRBJ1-2 few TRBV2 12 TGTGCCAACACGTGGGGTGACTATGGCTACACCTTC CANTWGDYGYTF
NA TRBJ2-7 NA TRBV10-3 11 TGTGCCATCAGTGGGGCGGGGTTGCAGTACTTC CAISGAGLQYF